These 19 T cell receptor beta chains share one sample of origin, sequenced in a study of T cell repertoires in MIS-A myocarditis. The data were produced by immunoSEQ multiplex PCR, yet TCRdb's version contains in-frame clones alone and is incomplete. The sample has over 12,000 clones, over 70% seen once. Sequencing used left ventricle heart tissue obtained at autopsy. These receptor sequences come from a man younger than 30 with fulminant myocarditis from multisystem inflammatory syndrome in adults (MIS-A) after COVID-19.

V and J are TRBV10-2 and TRBJ2-7; tentatively, D is TRBD2 (6 bases). CDR1 and CDR2 (germline): WSHSY, SAAADI. Trimming took off 4 bases at V and 2 bases at J, with 12 bases between the two ends. The CDR3 length is 14 residues. Here the CDR3 reads CASSAAGRTYEQYF. CDR3 DNA sequence: TGCGCCAGCAGTGCGGCGGGGAGGACCTACGAGCAGTACTTC.

This rearrangement joins TRBV5-6 to TRBJ1-2; TRBD1 aligns across 9 bases. The V gene's germline CDR1 is SGHDT and CDR2 YYEEEE. The CDR3 contains 15 residues. Losses at the gene ends were 4 bases for V and 8 bases for J; bases not matched to a gene: 12. This chain's CDR3 is CASSARDRDTEGYTF. CDR3 bases: TGTGCCAGCAGCGCCCGGGACAGGGATACGGAGGGCTACACCTTC.

CDR3 bases: TGTGCCAGTAGTTTTAGGACACACGCTGAAGCTTTCTTT. It encodes CASSFRTHAEAFF. The chain links TRBV19 to TRBJ1-1, with a weak D call TRBD1 (5 bases). There are 13 residues in the CDR3. Germline CDR1 reads LNHDA; CDR2 reads SQIVND (reference sequence). Trimming cost V 5 bases and J 6 bases, with 13 bases left between them.

CDR3 region: CASSSDGRYEQYF. CDR3 coding DNA: TGTGCCAGCTCATCAGACGGACGCTACGAGCAGTACTTC. This chain connects TRBV18 to TRBJ2-7; D not resolved. The CDR3 length is 13 residues. V lost 5 bases, J lost 3 bases, and 11 bases lay in between. Per the germline V gene, CDR1 is KGHSH and CDR2 is LQKENI.

The CDR3 nucleotides are TGTGCCAGCAGCGTAGGGGGGGGGCGGAATCAGCCCCAGCATTTT. Protein sequence: CASSVGGGRNQPQHF. The genes are TRBV9 and TRBJ1-5; maybe TRBD1 (6 bases). The CDR3 contains 15 residues. V was pared by 0 bases and J by 4 bases, with 11 bases between. Germline CDR1 and CDR2: SGDLS and YYNGEE.

This chain uses TRBV28 with TRBJ1-2, with TRBD1 matching 9 bases. The CDR3 totals 14 residues. Germline V gives CDR1 MDHEN, CDR2 SYDVKM. J was trimmed by 1 base and V by 5 bases; bases with no gene match: 2. CDR3: CASSPGQGNYGYTF. Written as DNA, the CDR3 is TGTGCCAGCAGTCCGGGACAGGGTAACTATGGCTACACCTTC.

This chain links TRBV6-6 with TRBJ2-7, with D possibly being TRBD1 or TRBD2 (5 bases each). Germline assignment: CDR1 MNHNY and CDR2 SVGAGI (reference sequence). CDR3 length: 13 amino acids. Trimming removed 0 bases at V and 5 bases at J, with 8 bases between. CDR3 nucleotide sequence: TGTGCCAGCAGTTACTCGAGGGGCCACGAGCAGTACTTC. It codes for CASSYSRGHEQYF.

The gene calls are TRBV18 and TRBJ1-5; D is ambiguous. The CDR3 length is 14 residues. The V end was cut by 2 bases, the J end by 5 bases, with 10 bases between. Germline V gene lookup returns CDR1 KGHSH and CDR2 LQKENI. CDR3 sequence: CASSPGNDHQPQHF. CDR3 DNA: TGTGCCAGCTCACCAGGAAATGATCATCAGCCCCAGCATTTT.

J is TRBJ2-6 and V is TRBV4-1; tentatively, D is TRBD2 (7 bases). V was pared by 0 bases and J by 3 bases, with 21 bases between. There are 20 residues in the CDR3. From germline, CDR1 is MGHRA and CDR2 YSYEKL. Written as DNA, the CDR3 is TGCGCCAGCAGCCAAGAGATTGGGGGGGCCATCTTAGGTGGGGCCAACGTCCTGACTTTC. Its translation is CASSQEIGGAILGGANVLTF.

This clone occurred once. The chain is built from TRBV21-1 and TRBJ1-2; the table names TRBD1, a call not compared with the DNA. TRBV21-1 is reported as a pseudogene. The CDR3 runs 17 residues. In DNA form, the CDR3 reads TGTGCCAGCAGCAGGGACAGGGGGCATTGTGCCCTCTATGGCTACACCTTC. Encoded protein: CASSRDRGHCALYGYTF.

The V call is TRBV5-4, the J call TRBJ2-7; perhaps D is TRBD1 or TRBD2 (5 bases each). Germline CDR1 and CDR2: SGHNT and YYREEE (reference sequence). The CDR3 length is 15 residues. V lost 4 bases and J lost 0, with 14 bases in between. The CDR3 is CASSPGPPPSYEQYF. The CDR3 DNA follows: TGTGCCAGCAGCCCGGGACCTCCGCCCTCCTACGAGCAGTACTTC.

CDR3 in amino acids: CASSPHASSPETQYF. For the CDR3, the DNA is TGTGCCAGCTCACCACACGCCAGCTCCCCTGAGACCCAGTACTTC. The chain carries TRBV18 and TRBJ2-5; no firm D call. Trimming pared 1 base from V and 5 bases from J, leaving 14 bases between. Per germline, CDR1 KGHSH and CDR2 LQKENI. CDR3 size: 15 residues.

The chain employs TRBV7-9 and TRBJ1-2; possible D gene TRBD1, 5 bases. Trimming pared 5 bases from V and 7 bases from J, leaving 20 bases between. The CDR3 runs to 15 residues. Germline V gene data show CDR1 as SEHNR and CDR2 as FQNEAQ (reference sequence). Written as DNA, the CDR3 is TGTGCCAGCAGCCTAGTTCAGGGTGAAATATTTGGCTACACCTTC. Amino acids: CASSLVQGEIFGYTF.

The gene calls are TRBV3-1 (or the pseudogene TRBV3-2) and TRBJ2-7; D remains unclear. The germline CDR1 and CDR2 sequences are LGHDT and YNNKEL (reference sequence). The V gene lost 2 bases and the J gene lost 2 bases, with 10 bases spanning the gap. This CDR3 spans 14 amino acids. CDR3 loop: CASSQLTAPYEQYF. CDR3 bases: TGTGCCAGCAGCCAATTAACAGCCCCCTACGAGCAGTACTTC.

V is TRBV6-1 and J is TRBJ1-6; TRBD1 matches 7 bases. V lost 2 bases, J lost 6 bases, and 4 bases stayed unmatched. Germline V gene lookup returns CDR1 MNHNS and CDR2 SASEGT. The CDR3 consists of 15 residues. The CDR3 DNA reads TGTGCCAGCAGTGAATGGGACAGTATTAATTCACCCCTCCACTTT. Translating it yields CASSEWDSINSPLHF.

This clone appeared a few times. Other DNA sequences in the sample encode the same CDR3. The J gene is TRBJ2-5, the V gene TRBV7-2, with 7 bases matching TRBD1. The CDR3 totals 14 residues. Trimming at V came to 5 bases and at J to 3 bases, leaving 6 bases not matched to a gene. Germline lookup yields CDR1 SGHTA and CDR2 FQGNSA. This CDR3 is CASSGNRGKETQYF. In DNA form, the CDR3 reads TGTGCCAGCAGCGGAAACAGGGGAAAAGAGACCCAGTACTTC.

This chain uses TRBV3-1 (or the pseudogene TRBV3-2) with TRBJ1-2, with TRBD1 matching over 11 bases. CDR3 length: 15 amino acids. Germline V gene lookup returns CDR1 LGHDT and CDR2 YNNKEL (reference sequence). Trimming took 4 bases from V and 8 from J; bases not matched to a gene: 9. The CDR3 region is CASSPAGQGVTGYTF. The CDR3 DNA is TGTGCCAGCAGCCCAGCGGGACAGGGGGTCACCGGCTACACCTTC.

This chain connects TRBV5-4 to TRBJ2-3; D is unclear. CDR1 is SGHNT, CDR2 YYREEE, per germline (reference sequence). The CDR3 contains 14 residues. The V end was cut by 2 bases, the J end by 7 bases, with 14 bases between. CDR3 bases: TGTGCCAGCAGCTTAGTAGCTTCCTCAAATACGCAGTATTTT. This encodes CASSLVASSNTQYF. The complete variable domain, with remaining parts taken from reference TRBV5-4 and TRBJ2-3, reads ETGVTQSPTHLIKTRGQQVTLRCSSQSGHNTVSWYQQALGQGPQFIFQYYREEENGRGNFPPRFSGLQFPNYSSELNVNALELDDSALYLCASSLVASSNTQYFGPGTRLTVL.

The chain couples TRBV6-5 to TRBJ2-3; perhaps TRBD1 as D (6 bases). The V and J ends lost 4 bases and 0 bases respectively, with 11 bases between them. CDR3 length: 15 residues. Germline V gives CDR1 MNHEY, CDR2 SVGAGI. CDR3 DNA: TGTGCCAGCAGTTCAGGGGCCTCTAGCACAGATACGCAGTATTTT. Amino acid sequence: CASSSGASSTDTQYF.